The rows below give T cell receptor beta chains drawn from one sample of a study of tumor-infiltrating lymphocytes in primary liver carcinoma. MiXCR, run by TCRdb on the multiplex PCR reads, gives a single entry per CDR3 protein. Of roughly 100,000 distinct CDR3 sequences listed, around 71% are singletons. The sequencing sample was made of liver tumor tissue from sampling region 2. The receptors here all came from a woman in her fifties or sixties with primary liver carcinoma and hepatitis B virus infection. The CDR3 runs from the conserved cysteine through the conserved F or W. The order of the fields is J gene, V gene, clone size, D gene, CDR3 protein, CDR3 DNA. The D gene is left open where the match is weak. Some rows mark clone size as missing; the rest say once, few, many or name a class of expanded clone.

>TRBJ2-1|TRBV6-1|many|.
CASSEESRGDLQNEQFF
TGTGCCAGCAGTGAAGAATCCAGGGGCGATCTTCAAAATGAGCAGTTCTTC
>TRBJ2-3|TRBV6-2/TRBV6-3|.|.
CASLLAGTADTQYF
TGTGCCAGCCTCTTGGCGGGAACTGCAGATACGCAGTATTTT
>TRBJ2-5|TRBV12-3/TRBV12-4|few|.
CASSLWAYQETQYF
TGTGCCAGCAGTTTATGGGCGTACCAAGAGACCCAGTACTTC
>TRBJ2-7|TRBV6-1|many|.
CASSIGDRRAYEQYF
TGTGCCAGCAGTATAGGGGACCGTCGGGCCTACGAGCAGTACTTC
>TRBJ2-7|TRBV5-6|.|TRBD1
CASSFDRVNYERYF
TGTGCCAGCAGCTTCGACAGGGTAAATTACGAGCGGTACTTC
>TRBJ2-1|TRBV11-1|.|.
CTSNFGTDDEQFF
TGTACCAGCAACTTCGGCACGGATGATGAGCAGTTCTTC
>TRBJ1-5|TRBV12-3/TRBV12-4|many|.
CASSLLRQPQHF
TGTGCCAGCAGTTTATTGCGTCAGCCCCAGCATTTT
>TRBJ2-1|TRBV11-2|.|.
CVSSLEGGAIGEQFF
TGTGTCAGCAGCTTAGAGGGAGGAGCTATCGGTGAGCAGTTCTTC
>TRBJ2-3|TRBV28|.|TRBD1
CASSPTGTGGATDTQYF
TGTGCCAGCAGTCCAACCGGGACAGGGGGCGCAACAGATACGCAGTATTTT
>TRBJ1-2|TRBV29-1|many|TRBD1
CSVAPPTGRYGYTF
TGCAGCGTTGCCCCCCCGACAGGGCGATATGGCTACACCTTC
>TRBJ2-2|TRBV29-1|.|TRBD1
CSVITGQRNTGELFF
TGCAGCGTTATTACGGGACAGCGGAACACCGGGGAGCTGTTTTTT
>TRBJ1-1|TRBV11-3|.|TRBD1
CASSRSGTVTFF
TGTGCCAGCAGCCGGAGCGGGACAGTAACTTTCTTT
>TRBJ2-3|TRBV11-2|.|TRBD2
CASSMGLGGMADTQYF
TGTGCCAGCAGCATGGGACTAGGGGGAATGGCTGATACGCAGTATTTT
>TRBJ2-7|TRBV2|few|TRBD2
CASTRLGGEFEQYF
TGTGCCAGCACCAGGTTGGGGGGGGAGTTCGAGCAGTACTTC
>TRBJ2-1|TRBV10-2|.|.
CTSRPGQYNEQFF
TGCACCAGCAGACCCGGACAGTACAATGAGCAGTTCTTT
>TRBJ2-3|TRBV5-1|.|TRBD2
CASSFGLAGSTDTHYF
TGCGCCAGCAGCTTCGGACTAGCGGGAAGCACAGATACGCACTATTTT